This section outlines one T cell receptor beta chain sequence together with its context. This sample is part of a study of long-term antiretroviral therapy in people with HIV. Sequencing used immunoSEQ v3.0 at survey level. The assay was immunoSEQ multiplex PCR, and TCRdb's table has in-frame clones only and misses some. Altogether about 20,000 clones are present, around four fifths being singletons, with the ten largest covering under 4.5%. The germline V and J ends were trimmed by 3 bases and 0 bases, with 9 bases remaining between them. The CDR3 totals 15 residues. Germline CDR1 and CDR2: MNHEY and SMNVEV (reference sequence).

This rearrangement joins TRBV27 to TRBJ2-1; D is uncertain. The source was unsorted PBMCs, collected about 4 years after starting antiretroviral therapy. The receptor's source is a man between 18 and 35 years old with HIV. Here the CDR3 DNA reads TGTGCCAGCAGTTTTGGGCTTAGCTCCTACAATGAGCAGTTCTTC. Amino acid sequence: CASSFGLSSYNEQFF.